The TCR beta chain described here comes from a study of blood T cell repertoires in COVID-19. Study at large: Sample material is recorded as cDNA or gDNA derived from T cells, B-cell-depleted T cells, or PBMCs.

The CDR3 spans 15 residues. Trimming took 5 bases from V and 2 from J; bases not matched to a gene: 5. Looked up from germline, CDR1 is SEHNR and CDR2 is FQNEAQ (reference sequence). Participants spanned ages about 18 to 100 years and resided in fewer than 30 US areas. Original analysis: Quantification of nucleated cells was approximated via reference gene primer amplification. Sequenced by immunoSEQ multiplex PCR; TCRdb stores in-frame clones only, minus some. Clonal size and the V and J genes are those of that table, whereas D and trimming came from the DNA. The sample records under 300,000 clones, approximately 86% being singletons.

The chain links TRBV7-9 to TRBJ1-3; 8 positions agree with TRBD1. Specimen: PBMCs or T cells enriched from blood (not recorded which). The sequence derives from a woman aged 45-65 years who had recovered from COVID-19. CDR3 region: CASSGSDRAGNTIYF. In DNA, the CDR3 is TGTGCCAGCAGCGGGTCGGACAGGGCTGGAAACACCATATATTTT.